This T cell receptor (beta chain) stems from a study of Ad26.COV2.S vaccination and SARS-CoV-2 variants. Across the whole study: Of the COV1001 trial arms, the Ad26.COV2.S arm included the donor.

About this clone: What it binds is unknown.

The method was immunoSEQ multiplex PCR; TCRdb's version includes in-frame clones alone and lacks a portion of them. The data contain around 300,000 clones, around nine tenths of them singletons. The sample's treatment: around 19 received Ad26.COV2.S at low or high dose, single or two shots; about 5 received placebo; per-sample allocation not given. Collection of samples fell on day 63 after the first vaccine or placebo injection. A Boston donor was an adult aged 18-55 years. Study-wide results and limits: Those who received the vaccine showed greater spike-specific TCR breadth than those given placebo. Total T cell responses were possibly underestimated by TCR breadth and depth analyses.

In germline, CDR1 is LNHDA, CDR2 SQIVND (reference sequence). The CDR3 sequence is 16 residues long. With 6 bases clipped from V and 0 bases from J, the junction kept 5 bases outside the gene matches. Sequences were derived from peripheral blood, sampled in a trial of Ad26.COV2.S vaccine versus placebo. The clonotype was recovered from a person between 18 and 65 years old who received the Ad26.COV2.S COVID-19 vaccine or a placebo. The V call is TRBV19, the J call TRBJ1-4; 9 bases line up with TRBD1. This CDR3 is CASSRQGETTNEKLFF. The CDR3 nucleotides are TGTGCCAGTAGCAGACAGGGGGAAACAACTAATGAAAAACTGTTTTTT.